The 26 T cell receptor beta chains reported below all come from one sample, sequenced in a study of blood T cells in healthy people across ages. The authors ran a second PCR of about 6 to 12 cycles using a sample-barcoded 5' primer and a J-beta primer mix. TCRdb redid the calling of the 5' RACE reads with MiXCR, one entry per CDR3 protein. In the table there are about 1 million distinct CDR3 sequences, more than 40% of which are singletons. The sample taken for sequencing was blood. The receptors were gathered from an older woman in good health.

The rearrangement uses TRBV6-1 and TRBJ2-1, with TRBD1 matching 8 bases. TRBJ2-7 explains the end of the DNA better; the J call may be wrong. This CDR3 spans 15 amino acids. CDR1 is MNHNS, CDR2 SASEGT, per germline. CDR3 in DNA: TGTGCCAGCAGTGAAGGGACAGGGTTCTACAATGAGCAGTACTTC. This gives the protein CASSEGTGFYNEQYF.

The chain joins TRBV25-1 to TRBJ2-7; 15 bases agree with TRBD2. Germline V lookup: CDR1 MGHDK, CDR2 SYGVNS. V shed 2 bases and J 5 bases; nucleotides not matched to a gene: 7. The CDR3 sequence is 17 residues long. CDR3 DNA: TGTGCCAGCAGTGAAGGGGCAAGGACTAGCGGGAGGGACGAGCAGTACTTC. Protein sequence: CASSEGARTSGRDEQYF.

Comment on this clonotype: Compared with germline, one end of the junction differs, possibly owing to a read error. V gene TRBV7-2 combines with J gene TRBJ2-1, with D possibly being TRBD1 or TRBD2 (5 bases each). The CDR3 consists of 13 residues. CDR1 and CDR2 (germline): SGHTA, FQGNSA. The CDR3 DNA follows: TGTGCCAGCAACTTAGCGCAGGGCCATGAGCAGTTCTTC. The encoded protein is CASNLAQGHEQFF.

V usage is TRBV28 and J usage is TRBJ2-7; D possibly uses TRBD1 or TRBD2 (6 bases each). Germline CDR1 and CDR2: MDHEN and SYDVKM. There are 15 residues in the CDR3. Trimming stripped 5 bases from V and 6 bases from J, with 20 bases between. DNA for the CDR3: TGTGCCAGCAGTCCCCGGGGGCCAGCGGCAGTCGAGCAGTACTTC. Its translation is CASSPRGPAAVEQYF.

This clonotype was seen a few times. The chain has TRBV5-1 and TRBJ2-5; 8 bases line up with TRBD2. This CDR3 contains 16 residues. Germline assignment: CDR1 SGHRS and CDR2 YFSETQ. Trimming removed 4 bases from V and 2 bases from J; junction bases left unmatched: 10. The CDR3 DNA reads TGCGCCAGCAGCCCACCAGCGGGAGTCGGGCAAGAGACCCAGTACTTC. Its translation: CASSPPAGVGQETQYF.

The chain has TRBV28 and TRBJ2-7; D gene unclear. With 6 bases removed from V and 1 base from J, the gap between germline ends came to 22 bases. The CDR3 is made up of 17 amino acids. Germline CDR1 MDHEN, CDR2 SYDVKM. In DNA form, the CDR3 reads TGTGCCAGCAGCAGTCCCCCTTTTGGCAGGCCGTCCTACGAGCAGTACTTC. Protein sequence: CASSSPPFGRPSYEQYF.

The chain joins TRBV2 to TRBJ2-1; TRBD2 aligns across 8 bases. This CDR3 contains 16 residues. With 1 base clipped from V and 6 bases from J, the junction kept 8 bases outside the gene matches. Germline CDR1 is SNHLY and CDR2 is FYNNEI. The CDR3 DNA reads as TGTGCCAGCAGTGAAGGGGGACGAGCGGGAGCCAATGAGCAGTTCTTC. It is translated as CASSEGGRAGANEQFF.

The J gene is TRBJ1-2, the V gene TRBV29-1; TRBD1 agrees at 8 bases. CDR1 and CDR2 (germline): SQVTM, ANQGSEA. The CDR3 sequence is 14 residues long. After removal of 2 bases from V and 5 bases from J, the junction contained 7 bases not matched to a gene. This CDR3 reads CSVESGGAGYGYTF. The CDR3 DNA reads TGCAGCGTTGAATCAGGGGGCGCGGGTTATGGCTACACCTTC.

Worth noting for this clonotype: A clone one base away is much larger, so this may be a read error. The chain has TRBV12-3 or TRBV12-4 and TRBJ2-7; perhaps TRBD1 as D (6 bases). The CDR3 consists of 13 residues. The CDR3 DNA sequence: TGTGCCGGCAGGGGCAGGGTGGCCTACGAGCAGTACTTC. It codes for CAGRGRVAYEQYF.

The chain is built from TRBV7-6 and TRBJ2-3; D gene ambiguous. Trimming pared 2 bases from V and 4 bases from J, leaving 7 bases between. This CDR3 comprises 13 residues. Per germline, CDR1 SGHVS and CDR2 FNYEAQ. The CDR3 region is CASSLSFSDTQYF. The CDR3 nucleotides are TGTGCCAGCAGCTTATCGTTCTCAGATACGCAGTATTTT.

This clonotype was observed a handful of times. The V call is TRBV7-7, the J call TRBJ2-3; D unresolved. V dropped 5 bases and J dropped 5 bases, with 14 bases sitting between them. The CDR3 is made up of 14 amino acids. The V gene's germline CDR1 is SSHAT and CDR2 FNYEAQ (reference sequence). CDR3 sequence: CASSLRPGIDTQYF. The CDR3 DNA reads TGTGCCAGCAGCCTTCGCCCCGGTATAGATACGCAGTATTTT.

This sequence joins TRBV5-1 and TRBJ2-7; 9 bases fit TRBD1. Germline assignment: CDR1 SGHRS and CDR2 YFSETQ. V was pared by 0 bases and J by 2 bases, with 3 bases of the junction left unmatched. This CDR3 has 15 amino acids. The CDR3 here is CASSLVTGGTYEQYF. CDR3 nucleotide sequence: TGCGCCAGCAGCTTGGTGACAGGGGGGACCTACGAGCAGTACTTC. Looking up the rest from reference TRBV5-1 and TRBJ2-7 gives the full variable domain: KAGVTQTPRYLIKTRGQQVTLSCSPISGHRSVSWYQQTPGQGLQFLFEYFSETQRNKGNFPGRFSGRQFSNSRSEMNVSTLELGDSALYLCASSLVTGGTYEQYFGPGTRLTVT.

Regarding this clonotype: An end of the junction differs from the germline gene, which may be a read error. This chain connects TRBV3-1 to TRBJ2-7, with a weak D call TRBD2 (5 bases). This CDR3 has 16 amino acids. Germline values: CDR1 LGHDT, CDR2 YNNKEL (reference sequence). Written as DNA, the CDR3 is TGTGCCAGCCGCCAGAGGCTCGTCGGGAACTCCTACGAGCAGTACTTC. Protein sequence: CASRQRLVGNSYEQYF.

V and J are TRBV14 and TRBJ2-7, with 7 bases that match TRBD2. Germline V lookup: CDR1 SGHDN, CDR2 FVKESK. The length of the CDR3 is 13 residues. The V segment lost 1 base and the J segment 5 bases; nucleotides outside the gene matches: 2. The CDR3 here is CASSQVRGDEQYF. The DNA for the CDR3 is TGTGCCAGCAGCCAAGTACGGGGGGACGAGCAGTACTTC.

This clonotype has more than one count but fewer than ten. The gene calls are TRBV4-1 and TRBJ2-3, with D perhaps matching TRBD2 (6 bases). The CDR3 extends over 14 amino acids. Germline V lookup: CDR1 MGHRA, CDR2 YSYEKL. The germline V and J ends were trimmed by 4 bases and 5 bases, with 13 bases remaining between them. The CDR3 protein is CASSLEGNKDTQYF. The CDR3 nucleotides are TGCGCCAGCAGCCTGGAGGGAAATAAAGATACGCAGTATTTT.

V is TRBV28 and J is TRBJ2-6; D possibly uses TRBD1 or TRBD2 (6 bases each). The CDR3 is made up of 16 amino acids. Between the trimmed V and J ends, which lost 7 bases and 2 bases, there was a span of 15 bases. The germline V gene has CDR1 MDHEN and CDR2 SYDVKM. CDR3 region: CASKAGEDAGANVLTF. As DNA, the CDR3 is TGTGCCAGCAAGGCAGGGGAGGACGCTGGGGCCAACGTCCTGACTTTC.

There are a few counts of this clonotype. This chain links TRBV11-1 with TRBJ2-3, with D hard to call. Trimming cost V 7 bases and J 3 bases, with 23 bases left between them. The germline gives CDR1 SGHAT, CDR2 FQDESV (reference sequence). The CDR3 spans 17 residues. The CDR3 region has the DNA TGTGCCAGCACCCTCATGGTGGCCACGACGGGTACAGATACGCAGTATTTT. The encoded protein is CASTLMVATTGTDTQYF.

The chain has TRBV7-8 and TRBJ2-2; the match to TRBD1 covers 7 bases. CDR3 length: 15 amino acids. Trimming cost V 5 bases and J 0 bases; bases outside gene matches: 3. The germline V gene encodes CDR1 SGHVS and CDR2 FQNEAQ. CDR3 residues: CASSGQVSNTGELFF. The CDR3 region has the DNA TGTGCCAGCAGCGGACAGGTCTCGAACACCGGGGAGCTGTTTTTT.

The chain joins TRBV29-1 to TRBJ2-5, with D perhaps TRBD1 or TRBD2 (5 bases each). The ends were cut back, 4 bases at V and 2 bases at J, with 14 bases in the middle. From germline, CDR1 is SQVTM and CDR2 ANQGSEA. This CDR3 spans 14 amino acids. The CDR3 nucleotides read TGCAGCGTTGGGGGACGGAGGATTCAAGAGACCCAGTACTTC. Its translation is CSVGGRRIQETQYF. Full variable domain (outside the CDR3, taken from reference TRBV29-1 and TRBJ2-5): SAVISQKPSRDICQRGTSLTIQCQVDSQVTMMFWYRQQPGQSLTLIATANQGSEATYESGFVIDKFPISRPNLTFSTLTVSNMSPEDSSIYLCSVGGRRIQETQYFGPGTRLLVL.

This clonotype has just a few counts. J is TRBJ2-5 and V is TRBV27; 9 nucleotides line up with TRBD1. The better agreement between TRBJ2-7 and the DNA end casts doubt on the J call. The CDR3 runs 15 residues. The V gene's germline CDR1 is MNHEY and CDR2 SMNVEV (reference sequence). The CDR3 coding sequence is TGTGCCAGCAGTTTATCGACAGGGGGTGCGTACGAGCAGTACTTC. Translating it yields CASSLSTGGAYEQYF.

In this sample, this clonotype turned up a few times. J is TRBJ2-1 and V is TRBV12-5, with 7 bases aligning to TRBD2. Germline loops: CDR1 LGHNT, CDR2 FRNRAP. Trimming cost V 7 bases and J 5 bases; bases outside gene matches: 8. The CDR3 covers 14 residues. The DNA of the CDR3 is TGTGCTAGTGCCAAGGGAGGGCCTAACAATGAGCAGTTCTTC. This sequence encodes CASAKGGPNNEQFF.

The CDR3 protein is CASSPIADTKAYNEQFF. The DNA of the CDR3 is TGTGCCAGCAGCCCGATCGCGGACACCAAAGCCTACAATGAGCAGTTCTTC. The V call is TRBV3-1, the J call TRBJ2-1; the D gene is possibly TRBD1 (5 bases). Germline assignment: CDR1 LGHDT and CDR2 YNNKEL (reference sequence). This CDR3 comprises 17 residues. Trimming removed 4 bases at V and 2 bases at J, with 18 bases between.

The rearrangement links TRBV10-3 to TRBJ2-7; TRBD2 matches 10 bases. After removal of 8 bases from V and 6 bases from J, the junction contained 13 bases not matched to a gene. Per germline, CDR1 ENHRY and CDR2 SYGVKD. This CDR3 has 15 residues. As DNA, the CDR3 is TGTGCCATCTCCGGGTTCCTAGCGGGAGAGTCCGAGCAGTACTTC. It yields the protein CAISGFLAGESEQYF.

This clonotype has ten or more counts. The genes are TRBV20-1 and TRBJ2-7; D assignment may be TRBD1 or TRBD2 (5 bases each). V was cut by 3 bases and J by 1 base, with 10 bases left in between. Looked up from germline, CDR1 is DFQATT and CDR2 is SNEGSKA (reference sequence). The CDR3 extends over 13 amino acids. The CDR3 DNA reads TGCAGTGCTAGGACGGGACGATCCTACGAGCAGTACTTC. Translating it yields CSARTGRSYEQYF.

The gene calls are TRBV20-1 and TRBJ2-3, with 7 bases that match TRBD1. Per the germline V gene, CDR1 is DFQATT and CDR2 is SNEGSKA (reference sequence). Trimming cost V 0 bases and J 6 bases; bases outside gene matches: 6. The CDR3 covers 14 residues. This CDR3 reads CSARDVGQADTQYF. CDR3 DNA sequence: TGCAGTGCTAGAGATGTCGGACAGGCGGATACGCAGTATTTT.

Comments on this clonotype: Given a much more abundant clone one base away, this may be a read error. V and J are TRBV12-3 or TRBV12-4 and TRBJ2-3; D call uncertain. The CDR3 extends over 12 amino acids. V gave up 8 bases and J gave up 14 bases, with 20 bases separating them. DNA for the CDR3: TGTGCCAGCGGTCTTAGCTCTTGGGCTGCGTATTTT. This gives the protein CASGLSSWAAYF.